This T cell receptor beta chain appears in the sequencing data of a study of shared clonotypes between healthy human individuals. Profiling relied on immunoSEQ multiplex PCR, and the TCRdb table lists in-frame clones only, not all of them. Altogether over 2 million clones are present, approximately 95% being singletons, with the ten largest covering 0.1% to 0.15%. Germline V gene data show CDR1 as SGHVS and CDR2 as FQNEAQ. The CDR3 is 16 amino acids. Trimming shortened V by 5 bases and J by 0 bases, and 15 bases separated the two germline ends. The chain couples TRBV7-8 to TRBJ2-3; a weak D match, TRBD1 (6 bases). Sequencing used naive CD4+ T cells sorted from blood. The subset: CD45RA+ positively selected. The source is a man younger than 35 in good health. The CDR3 here is CASSPQTGFSTDTQYF. Written as DNA, the CDR3 is TGTGCCAGCAGCCCCCAGACAGGTTTTAGCACAGATACGCAGTATTTT.